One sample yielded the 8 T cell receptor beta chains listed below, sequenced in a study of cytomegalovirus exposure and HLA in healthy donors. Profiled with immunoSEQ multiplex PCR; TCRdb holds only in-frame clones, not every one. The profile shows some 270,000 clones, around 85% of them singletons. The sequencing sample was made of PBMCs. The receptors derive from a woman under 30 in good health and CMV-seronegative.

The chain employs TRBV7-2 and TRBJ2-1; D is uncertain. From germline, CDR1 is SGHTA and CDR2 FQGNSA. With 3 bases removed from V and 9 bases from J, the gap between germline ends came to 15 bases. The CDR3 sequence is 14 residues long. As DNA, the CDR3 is TGTGCCAGCAGCTTCACCCGACTGGAGAGTGAGCAGTTCTTC. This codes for CASSFTRLESEQFF.

The CDR3 bases are TGTGCCAGCCTTGGGACTAGCGGCCACCAAGAGACCCAGTACTTC. It translates to CASLGTSGHQETQYF. This chain links TRBV19 with TRBJ2-5; TRBD2 matches at 11 bases. After removal of 9 bases from V and 0 bases from J, the junction contained 6 bases not matched to a gene. Germline CDR1 and CDR2: LNHDA and SQIVND (reference sequence). The CDR3 has 15 residues.

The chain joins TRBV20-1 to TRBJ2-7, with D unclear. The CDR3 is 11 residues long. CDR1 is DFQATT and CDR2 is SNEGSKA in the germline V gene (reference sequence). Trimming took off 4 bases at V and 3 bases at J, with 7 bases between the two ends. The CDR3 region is CSATGDYEQYF. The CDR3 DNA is TGCAGTGCTACAGGCGACTACGAGCAGTACTTC.

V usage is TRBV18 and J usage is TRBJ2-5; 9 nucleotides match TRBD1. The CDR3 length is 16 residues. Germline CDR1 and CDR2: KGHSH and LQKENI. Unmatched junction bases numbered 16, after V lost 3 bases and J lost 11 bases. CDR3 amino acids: CASSPPPGTGFTEQYF. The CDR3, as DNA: TGTGCCAGCTCACCGCCTCCCGGGACAGGGTTCACTGAGCAGTACTTC.

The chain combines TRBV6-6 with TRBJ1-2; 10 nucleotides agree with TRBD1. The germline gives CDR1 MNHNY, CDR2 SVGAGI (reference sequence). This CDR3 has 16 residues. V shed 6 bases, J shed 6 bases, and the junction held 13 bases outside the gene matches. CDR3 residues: CASRLSGTGALDGYTF. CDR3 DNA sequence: TGTGCCAGCAGATTGTCCGGGACAGGGGCGCTAGATGGCTACACCTTC.

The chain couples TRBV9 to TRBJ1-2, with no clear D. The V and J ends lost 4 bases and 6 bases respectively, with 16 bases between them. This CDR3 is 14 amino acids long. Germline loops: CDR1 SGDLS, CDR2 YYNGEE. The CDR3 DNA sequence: TGTGCCAGCAGCCTACGAGTGAATATGGATGGCTACACCTTC. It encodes CASSLRVNMDGYTF.

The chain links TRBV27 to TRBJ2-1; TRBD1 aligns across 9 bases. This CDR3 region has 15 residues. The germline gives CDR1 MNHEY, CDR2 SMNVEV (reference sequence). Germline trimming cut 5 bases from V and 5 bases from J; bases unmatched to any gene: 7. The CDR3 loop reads CASSTGQGPHNEQFF. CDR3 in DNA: TGTGCCAGCAGTACAGGACAGGGGCCCCACAATGAGCAGTTCTTC.

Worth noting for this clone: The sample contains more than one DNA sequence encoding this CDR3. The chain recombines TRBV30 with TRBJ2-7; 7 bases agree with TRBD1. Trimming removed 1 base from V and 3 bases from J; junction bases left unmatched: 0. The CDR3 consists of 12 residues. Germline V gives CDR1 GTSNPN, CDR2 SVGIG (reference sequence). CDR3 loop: CAWSGQGYEQYF. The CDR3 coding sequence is TGTGCCTGGAGTGGACAGGGCTACGAGCAGTACTTC.